This entry is about one T cell receptor (beta chain). No cognate antigen has been identified for it. Base-call qualities are not available, and no considerably larger clone is one nucleotide away. Inclusion was restricted to participants for whom at least one PBMC sample before ART initiation and at least two post-ART samples were available. All participants with HIV were treated in the United States of America. Before DNA extraction, cryopreserved samples of about 0.95-11 million PBMC were thawed and then washed. At the time of the earliest PBMC sample for each participant with HIV, ages ranged from about 23 to 60 years. PBMC samples were contributed by each participant from 1-4 timepoints before ART initiation and 2-8 timepoints after ART initiation, with a median of 7 samples. For every participant, serial HIV viral load, CD4+ T-cell count, ART history and demographic data were obtained. Genomic DNA was extracted from unsorted PBMC with a Qiagen kit on a QIAcube, processed in batches of 12 samples.

This entry comes from a study of long-term antiretroviral therapy in people with HIV (dated by TCRdb to 2022 to 2024). Background for the entire study: The earliest samples were collected roughly a decade before the 2015 WHO recommendation for immediate ART, at a time when ART was usually postponed until CD4 counts fell. No cross-contamination during QIAcube processing was shown when test extractions of a monoclonal T-cell line were performed alongside a few dozen polyclonal samples. About 40% of the roughly 30 participants with HIV were female. From 30 to 35 adults with confirmed HIV infection, the cohort provided around 180 cryopreserved PBMC samples, gathered serially across a mean of about 6 years (range 1-12). Whether ART initiation and durable HIV suppression were associated with changes in peripheral blood TRB repertoire composition and diversity was tested in a retrospective serial study. The research as a whole found: Narrower CDR3 length ranges were observed in HIV repertoires than in controls, and an antigen-experienced repertoire with only a slight naive shift after ART was suggested by the network structure. Owing to limited PBMC availability, only the TCR beta chain was sequenced, without alpha chain pairing. Expanded TRB clones identified before ART initiation dominated the repertoire across all time points, though the dominance fluctuated and decreased in many PLHIV after ART. Starting ART was linked to a significant rise in TRB diversity, yet even after long-term ART the diversity remained significantly lower than in transplant donor controls. The samples span the years 2004 to 2017, and the ART regimens used at that time may not be as effective as current regimens. Because pre-ART samples had limited cell numbers, unsorted PBMC were profiled rather than sorted CD4+ and CD8+ T cells. Inferences about post-ART repertoire changes are limited because no data were available on ART adherence, viral resistance or therapy changes.

Taken from the germline V gene (reference sequence), the CDR1 and CDR2 loops are SGHNT and YYREEE. The CDR3 covers 17 residues, taking in both the cysteine and the phenylalanine. Kept here is only the CDR3 DNA, which spans 51 bases and is read in frame from base 1. Trimming leaves V shorter by 4 bases and J shorter by 7 bases, with the junction holding 12 bases beyond the gene matches. The immunoSEQ hsTCRB v3.0 assay was used at survey level resolution to sequence the TRB variable region. A depth of roughly 40,000-55,000 T-cell genomes per sample was targeted for TRB sequencing. An Illumina MiSeq with a v3 150-cycle kit was used to sequence the pooled TRB libraries. The study's processing was this. Analysis of repertoires was carried out in R inside a reproducible Nextflow workflow spanning QC, data transformation and analysis. LymphoSeq2, an R package for AIRR-Seq data exploration, was used to implement custom analyses. A few samples yielding fewer than 5000 total TRB sequences were excluded, leaving over 150 analyzed HIV repertoires. Among the roughly 180 retained HIV repertoires, more than 55 were collected before ART initiation and approximately 130 after ART initiation. Repertoires were downsampled to 5000 TRB nucleotide sequences, and summary statistics were averaged over 100 downsampling iterations. Only TRB sequences with CDR3 regions of at least seven amino acids were retained for analysis. Diversity was measured with a Shannon entropy-derived clonality score and the Gini coefficient. Repertoire networks linked the top 5000 CDR3 amino acid sequences whenever two sequences differed by an edit distance of one. For TRB CDR3 amino acid sequences, antigen specificity groups and MHC restriction were predicted with GLIPH2. To flag known CMV, EBV, HIV or tissue antigen associations, CDR3 amino acid sequences were matched against VDJdb and McPAS-TCR. Pre-ART, post-ART and control groups were compared with Wilcoxon signed-rank tests and Holm-Bonferroni correction. TCRdb carries this immuneACCESS record with in-frame sequences only. Its versions omit some clonotypes, under half of them owing to an unresolved V gene in the studies checked, with the rest unexplained. That table furnishes V, J and clone size, whereas the DNA furnished D and trimming. The sample data list roughly 25,000 clones, and roughly 82% of these were observed just once. The top ten clones comprise about 5.1% of the sample.

The sample in question was unsorted PBMCs, obtained 1.1 years before starting antiretroviral therapy. The source is a woman in her thirties with HIV. The sequence joins TRBV5-4 to TRBJ1-5; 12 of the junction bases match TRBD1. The CDR3 region reads CASSRGPPGQGAQPQHF. In nucleotides, the sequence is TGTGCCAGCAGCCGCGGACCTCCGGGACAGGGGGCGCAGCCCCAGCATTTT.